This T cell receptor beta chain was sequenced during a study of blood T cell repertoires in COVID-19. The CDR3 has 14 amino acids. CDR1 MNHEY and CDR2 SVGEGT come from the germline V gene. The V gene lost 2 bases and the J gene lost 0 bases, with 7 bases spanning the gap. Under the authors' procedure: Cell counts per sample came from amplifying reference gene primers. The protocol was immunoSEQ multiplex PCR, while the TCRdb copy is restricted to in-frame clones and leaves out a portion. That table is the source of V, J and clone size, and D and trimming were worked out from the DNA. The table lists 100,000 to 150,000 clones, around 86% of them singletons, with more than 25% in the top ten.

V gene TRBV6-2 or TRBV6-3 combines with J gene TRBJ1-1; D ambiguous. This TCR came from an older woman with acute or convalescent COVID-19. Source material: peripheral blood. CDR3 nucleotide sequence: TGTGCCAGCAGTTACAAACGGTTGAACACTGAAGCTTTCTTT. Its translation: CASSYKRLNTEAFF.